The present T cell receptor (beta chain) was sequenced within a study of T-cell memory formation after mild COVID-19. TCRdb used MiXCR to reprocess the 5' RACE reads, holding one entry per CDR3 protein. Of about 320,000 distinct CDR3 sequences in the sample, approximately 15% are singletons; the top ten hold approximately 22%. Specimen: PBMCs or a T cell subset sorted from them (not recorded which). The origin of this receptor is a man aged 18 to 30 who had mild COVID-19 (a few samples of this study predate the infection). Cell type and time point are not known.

The CDR3 protein is CASSQDVLAGTDTQYF. The CDR3 DNA reads as TGCGCCAGCAGCCAAGATGTTTTAGCGGGCACAGATACGCAGTATTTT. The chain is built from TRBV4-3 and TRBJ2-3, with D possibly being TRBD2 (6 bases). Germline V gene sequence: CDR1 LGHNA, CDR2 YSLEER. The CDR3 covers 16 residues. Trimming left V 0 bases short and J 1 base short, with 11 bases between.